These T cell receptor beta chains were read from a single sample in a study of brain T cells in children with intractable seizures. Data came from immunoSEQ multiplex PCR; TCRdb stores just in-frame clones and leaves some out. The table includes about 320,000 clones, more than 85% detected once. The source material was peripheral blood, sampled around 5 months after surgery. These receptors all come from a boy younger than two with tuberous sclerosis and intractable seizures. CDR3s include the opening cysteine and the closing phenylalanine or tryptophan. D genes are given only for firm matches. Clone size is shown for a subset of rows, as once, few, many or a class of expanded clone.

d_gene: TRBD1; len: 14; j_gene: TRBJ2-5; abundance: -; v_gene: TRBV18; CDR3aa: CASSPTGVEETQYF; CDR3nt: TGTGCCAGCTCACCAACAGGGGTCGAAGAGACCCAGTACTTC
d_gene: TRBD1; len: 15; j_gene: TRBJ2-2; abundance: -; v_gene: TRBV27; CDR3aa: CASSLDRGDTGELFF; CDR3nt: TGTGCCAGCAGTTTGGACAGGGGAGACACCGGGGAGCTGTTTTTT
d_gene: -; len: 11; j_gene: TRBJ2-5; abundance: -; v_gene: TRBV7-3; CDR3aa: CASGSGETQYF; CDR3nt: TGTGCCAGCGGGTCAGGAGAGACCCAGTACTTC
d_gene: -; len: 14; j_gene: TRBJ2-6; abundance: -; v_gene: TRBV7-3; CDR3aa: CASSPMGLGNVLTF; CDR3nt: TGTGCCAGCAGCCCGATGGGACTCGGGAACGTCCTGACTTTC
d_gene: -; len: 14; j_gene: TRBJ2-3; abundance: -; v_gene: TRBV3-1/TRBV3-2; CDR3aa: CASSHAGPTDTQYF; CDR3nt: TGTGCCAGCAGCCATGCGGGTCCCACAGATACGCAGTATTTT
d_gene: -; len: 14; j_gene: TRBJ1-5; abundance: once; v_gene: TRBV6-5; CDR3aa: CASSRGGSNQPQHF; CDR3nt: TGTGCCAGCAGTAGGGGGGGTAGCAATCAGCCCCAGCATTTT
d_gene: -; len: 14; j_gene: TRBJ1-1; abundance: -; v_gene: TRBV10-3; CDR3aa: CAISESNRNTEAFF; CDR3nt: TGTGCCATCAGTGAGTCGAACAGGAACACTGAAGCTTTCTTT
d_gene: -; len: 15; j_gene: TRBJ2-7; abundance: once; v_gene: TRBV2; CDR3aa: CASSEERRYRREQYF; CDR3nt: TGTGCCAGCAGTGAAGAGCGAAGGTATCGGCGCGAGCAGTACTTC
d_gene: TRBD2; len: 17; j_gene: TRBJ2-1; abundance: -; v_gene: TRBV11-2; CDR3aa: CASSRDWRAGGYNEQFF; CDR3nt: TGTGCCAGCAGTCGCGATTGGCGGGCGGGGGGCTACAATGAGCAGTTCTTC
d_gene: -; len: 16; j_gene: TRBJ1-4; abundance: -; v_gene: TRBV4-1; CDR3aa: CASSHLRPKADEKLFF; CDR3nt: TGCGCCAGCAGCCACTTAAGACCGAAAGCAGATGAAAAACTGTTTTTT
d_gene: TRBD2; len: 15; j_gene: TRBJ2-7; abundance: -; v_gene: TRBV20-1; CDR3aa: CSASSLAGLTYEQYF; CDR3nt: TGCAGTGCTAGTAGCCTAGCGGGCCTAACCTACGAGCAGTACTTC
d_gene: -; len: 14; j_gene: TRBJ2-7; abundance: -; v_gene: TRBV27; CDR3aa: CASSLGQYSYEQYF; CDR3nt: TGTGCCAGCAGTCTAGGACAATACTCCTACGAGCAGTACTTC
d_gene: -; len: 12; j_gene: TRBJ2-5; abundance: -; v_gene: TRBV2; CDR3aa: CASLFARKTQYF; CDR3nt: TGTGCCAGCCTTTTCGCGAGGAAGACCCAGTACTTC
d_gene: -; len: 13; j_gene: TRBJ1-2; abundance: -; v_gene: TRBV6-5; CDR3aa: CASSYSVGGGYTF; CDR3nt: TGTGCCAGCAGTTACTCGGTGGGTGGAGGCTACACCTTC
d_gene: -; len: 15; j_gene: TRBJ2-5; abundance: -; v_gene: TRBV28; CDR3aa: CASSPSLGRQETQYF; CDR3nt: TGTGCCAGCAGCCCCTCCCTTGGCAGGCAAGAGACCCAGTACTTC
d_gene: TRBD1; len: 15; j_gene: TRBJ1-5; abundance: -; v_gene: TRBV19; CDR3aa: CASSTDRDSNQPQHF; CDR3nt: TGTGCCAGTAGTACCGACAGGGATAGCAATCAGCCCCAGCATTTT
d_gene: TRBD2; len: 15; j_gene: TRBJ2-5; abundance: -; v_gene: TRBV7-7; CDR3aa: CASSPITSGEGTQYF; CDR3nt: TGTGCCAGCAGCCCAATTACTAGCGGGGAAGGGACCCAGTACTTC
d_gene: -; len: 15; j_gene: TRBJ1-4; abundance: -; v_gene: TRBV15; CDR3aa: CATSRSGTENEKLFF; CDR3nt: TGTGCCACCAGCAGGTCCGGGACGGAGAATGAAAAACTGTTTTTT
d_gene: TRBD2; len: 17; j_gene: TRBJ2-7; abundance: once; v_gene: TRBV19; CDR3aa: CASSPRLAGGVRYEQYF; CDR3nt: TGTGCCAGTAGTCCGCGGCTAGCGGGAGGCGTTCGTTACGAGCAGTACTTC
d_gene: -; len: 16; j_gene: TRBJ2-3; abundance: -; v_gene: TRBV9; CDR3aa: CASSVVDRSSTDTQYF; CDR3nt: TGTGCCAGCAGCGTAGTAGACAGGTCGAGCACAGATACGCAGTATTTT
d_gene: TRBD2; len: 13; j_gene: TRBJ2-5; abundance: -; v_gene: TRBV5-1; CDR3aa: CASREAGGETQYF; CDR3nt: TGCGCCAGCAGAGAAGCGGGGGGTGAGACCCAGTACTTC
d_gene: -; len: 15; j_gene: TRBJ1-5; abundance: -; v_gene: TRBV20-1; CDR3aa: CSASALRGSNQPQHF; CDR3nt: TGCAGTGCTAGTGCTCTCAGGGGATCGAATCAGCCCCAGCATTTT
d_gene: -; len: 14; j_gene: TRBJ1-4; abundance: -; v_gene: TRBV7-9; CDR3aa: CASSFREAGEKLFF; CDR3nt: TGTGCCAGCAGCTTCAGGGAAGCGGGTGAAAAACTGTTTTTT
d_gene: TRBD2; len: 15; j_gene: TRBJ2-5; abundance: once; v_gene: TRBV9; CDR3aa: CASSSPSGGVETQYF; CDR3nt: TGTGCCAGCAGCTCGCCTAGCGGGGGGGTAGAGACCCAGTACTTC
d_gene: -; len: 14; j_gene: TRBJ2-3; abundance: -; v_gene: TRBV10-3; CDR3aa: CAISESSSTDTQYF; CDR3nt: TGTGCCATCAGTGAGTCGAGCAGCACAGATACGCAGTATTTT
d_gene: -; len: 15; j_gene: TRBJ1-1; abundance: -; v_gene: TRBV6-1; CDR3aa: CASSEAGQTNTEAFF; CDR3nt: TGTGCCAGCAGTGAAGCCGGGCAGACGAACACTGAAGCTTTCTTT
d_gene: TRBD1; len: 16; j_gene: TRBJ1-5; abundance: -; v_gene: TRBV5-6; CDR3aa: CASSLTGTGYNQPQHF; CDR3nt: TGTGCCAGCAGCCTAACCGGGACAGGGTACAATCAGCCCCAGCATTTT
d_gene: -; len: 14; j_gene: TRBJ1-6; abundance: -; v_gene: TRBV5-6; CDR3aa: CASSFGTIIRPLHF; CDR3nt: TGTGCCAGCAGCTTTGGGACAATAATTAGGCCCCTCCACTTT
d_gene: -; len: 14; j_gene: TRBJ2-7; abundance: once; v_gene: TRBV27; CDR3aa: CASSLRGINYEQYF; CDR3nt: TGTGCCAGCAGTTTAAGGGGCATTAATTACGAGCAGTACTTC
d_gene: -; len: 15; j_gene: TRBJ2-7; abundance: -; v_gene: TRBV6-5; CDR3aa: CASISNTITSYEQYF; CDR3nt: TGTGCCAGCATCTCAAACACCATCACCTCCTACGAGCAGTACTTC
d_gene: -; len: 17; j_gene: TRBJ2-3; abundance: once; v_gene: TRBV7-9; CDR3aa: CASSTQPGVGVTDTQYF; CDR3nt: TGTGCCAGCAGCACTCAACCAGGGGTAGGGGTCACAGATACGCAGTATTTT
d_gene: TRBD1; len: 15; j_gene: TRBJ1-4; abundance: -; v_gene: TRBV2; CDR3aa: CASRTQGATNEKLFF; CDR3nt: TGTGCCAGCAGGACCCAGGGGGCAACTAATGAAAAACTGTTTTTT
d_gene: -; len: 13; j_gene: TRBJ2-5; abundance: -; v_gene: TRBV7-8; CDR3aa: CASSLGRQETQYF; CDR3nt: TGTGCCAGCAGCTTAGGTAGACAGGAGACCCAGTACTTC
d_gene: -; len: 13; j_gene: TRBJ2-6; abundance: -; v_gene: TRBV27; CDR3aa: CASSFSGANVLTF; CDR3nt: TGTGCCAGCAGTTTTAGTGGGGCCAACGTCCTGACTTTC
d_gene: -; len: 14; j_gene: TRBJ1-1; abundance: -; v_gene: TRBV6-6; CDR3aa: CASSYSGQGSEAFF; CDR3nt: TGTGCCAGCAGTTACTCGGGTCAGGGTTCTGAAGCTTTCTTT
d_gene: TRBD1; len: 16; j_gene: TRBJ2-7; abundance: -; v_gene: TRBV27; CDR3aa: CASSLSLDRAPYEQYF; CDR3nt: TGTGCCAGCAGTCTGTCCCTCGACAGGGCCCCCTACGAGCAGTACTTC
d_gene: -; len: 16; j_gene: TRBJ2-5; abundance: -; v_gene: TRBV15; CDR3aa: CATSRDLRTEQETQYF; CDR3nt: TGTGCCACCAGCAGAGATCTCCGCACGGAACAAGAGACCCAGTACTTC
d_gene: -; len: 13; j_gene: TRBJ1-1; abundance: -; v_gene: TRBV9; CDR3aa: CASGVDANTEAFF; CDR3nt: TGTGCCAGCGGCGTTGACGCGAACACTGAAGCTTTCTTT
d_gene: TRBD1; len: 15; j_gene: TRBJ1-4; abundance: -; v_gene: TRBV27; CDR3aa: CASRSQGGWDEKLFF; CDR3nt: TGTGCCAGCAGATCACAGGGGGGTTGGGATGAAAAACTGTTTTTT
d_gene: -; len: 16; j_gene: TRBJ2-1; abundance: -; v_gene: TRBV5-1; CDR3aa: CASSLDMRPGVDEQFF; CDR3nt: TGCGCCAGCAGCTTGGATATGCGGCCAGGAGTGGATGAGCAGTTCTTC
d_gene: TRBD2; len: 15; j_gene: TRBJ2-1; abundance: -; v_gene: TRBV5-6; CDR3aa: CASSEGLAPYNEQFF; CDR3nt: TGTGCCAGCAGCGAGGGACTAGCGCCTTACAATGAGCAGTTCTTC
d_gene: -; len: 15; j_gene: TRBJ2-7; abundance: -; v_gene: TRBV6-5; CDR3aa: CASSYGAGPLGEQYF; CDR3nt: TGTGCCAGCAGTTACGGGGCAGGGCCCCTAGGGGAGCAGTACTTC
d_gene: -; len: 11; j_gene: TRBJ2-5; abundance: -; v_gene: TRBV2; CDR3aa: CASSSWETQYF; CDR3nt: TGTGCCAGCAGTAGTTGGGAGACCCAGTACTTC
d_gene: -; len: 13; j_gene: TRBJ1-1; abundance: -; v_gene: TRBV29-1; CDR3aa: CSVEGRMNTEAFF; CDR3nt: TGCAGCGTTGAGGGCAGGATGAACACTGAAGCTTTCTTT
d_gene: TRBD2; len: 16; j_gene: TRBJ2-1; abundance: -; v_gene: TRBV4-2; CDR3aa: CASSQVDRGGLDEQFF; CDR3nt: TGTGCCAGCAGCCAAGTCGATCGGGGGGGCCTTGATGAGCAGTTCTTC